The T cell receptor beta chain under discussion was sequenced for a study of T-cell reconstitution after alpha-beta-depleted transplantation in children. Unique molecular identifiers were used to barcode this TCRbeta library. TCRdb independently ran MiXCR on the PCR reads; one entry per CDR3 protein. The repertoire holds approximately 400,000 distinct CDR3 sequences, with around 9.9% as singletons. V dropped 5 bases and J dropped 1; count of bases not matched to a gene: 2. The CDR3 sequence is 13 residues long. Germline V lookup: CDR1 SQVTM, CDR2 ANQGSEA. The receptor was derived from a human donor who donated a stem cell graft to a child with acute myeloid leukemia. The chain employs TRBV29-1 and TRBJ1-1, with TRBD1 identical over 9 bases. The sequenced sample was PBMCs from the stem cell graft donor, obtained from the stem cell graft. The chain's CDR3 is CSVSDRGNTEAFF. DNA for the CDR3: TGCAGCGTTTCGGACAGGGGGAACACTGAAGCTTTCTTT.